Shown below are 14 T cell receptor beta chains from a single sample sequenced in a study of shared clonotypes between healthy human individuals. Here immunoSEQ multiplex PCR was the method, and the copy in TCRdb shows in-frame clones only, minus some. The profile shows about a million clones, around 75% of them singletons. Sequenced sample: memory CD4+ T cells sorted from blood. Subset denoted: CD45RA-negative fraction. These receptors came from a man between 18 and 35 years old in good health.

The chain joins TRBV6-5 to TRBJ2-1; D is perhaps TRBD2 (5 bases). CDR1 and CDR2 (germline): MNHEY, SVGAGI. This CDR3 contains 16 residues. The V end was cut by 4 bases, the J end by 0 bases, with 13 bases between. The CDR3 region is CASSFTGLSSYNEQFF. CDR3 DNA: TGTGCCAGCAGTTTCACCGGACTGAGCTCCTACAATGAGCAGTTCTTC.

This clone was seen only once. The rearrangement joins TRBV30 to TRBJ2-6; D ambiguous. Germline loops: CDR1 GTSNPN, CDR2 SVGIG (reference sequence). The V and J ends lost 7 bases and 3 bases respectively, with 10 bases between them. The CDR3 loop spans 13 amino acids. Written as DNA, the CDR3 is TGTGCCTTCGGAGTGATTGGGGCCAACGTCCTGACTTTC. The encoded protein is CAFGVIGANVLTF.

The chain couples TRBV14 to TRBJ2-7; TRBD1 might be the D (6 bases). CDR1 and CDR2 from the germline V gene are SGHDN and FVKESK. V was trimmed by 10 bases and J by 4 bases, leaving 11 bases between them. This CDR3 spans 11 amino acids. This chain's CDR3 is CATGQFYEQYF. DNA of the CDR3: TGTGCCACCGGACAGTTTTACGAGCAGTACTTC.

The CDR3 DNA follows: TGTGCCAGTAGCCGCCAATCAGGGTGGCAAGAGACCCAGTACTTC. It codes for CASSRQSGWQETQYF. The chain combines TRBV19 with TRBJ2-5, with D perhaps matching TRBD1 (5 bases). CDR1 is LNHDA, CDR2 SQIVND, per germline (reference sequence). V lost 6 bases, J lost 2 bases, and 16 bases lay in between. This CDR3 contains 15 residues.

A remark on this clone: The identical CDR3 is also encoded by other nucleotide sequences in the sample. This chain links TRBV5-4 with TRBJ2-6; D ambiguous. This CDR3 is 15 amino acids long. Germline CDR1 is SGHNT and CDR2 is YYREEE (reference sequence). V gave up 1 base and J gave up 4 bases, with 9 bases separating them. CDR3 DNA sequence: TGTGCCAGCAGCTTGCCCGGGTCAGGGGCCAACGTCCTGACTTTC. Protein: CASSLPGSGANVLTF.

This clone occurred once. The CDR3 reads CASGFRVVGAVNSPLHF. The CDR3 nucleotides are TGTGCTAGTGGTTTTCGAGTCGTCGGGGCCGTTAATTCACCCCTCCACTTT. The gene calls are TRBV12-5 and TRBJ1-6, with a possible D match to TRBD1 (5 bases). The CDR3 is 17 amino acids. Germline CDR1 reads LGHNT; CDR2 reads FRNRAP. The V end lost 3 bases, the J end lost 6 bases, and 18 bases lay between the germline ends. Full variable domain (remainder filled in from reference TRBV12-5 and TRBJ1-6): DARVTQTPRHKVTEMGQEVTMRCQPILGHNTVFWYRQTMMQGLELLAYFRNRAPLDDSGMPKDRFSAEMPDATLATLKIQPSEPRDSAVYFCASGFRVVGAVNSPLHFGNGTRLTVT.

The genes are TRBV6-5 and TRBJ1-3, with 7 bases fitting TRBD1. The CDR3 is made up of 14 amino acids. V lost 5 bases to trimming and J lost 4 bases; unmatched junction nucleotides: 5. Germline loops: CDR1 MNHEY, CDR2 SVGAGI. The CDR3 spells CASSAQGGGNTIYF. The DNA of the CDR3 is TGTGCCAGCAGTGCGCAAGGGGGCGGAAACACCATATATTTT.

This clone has ten or more counts. This specimen includes other DNA sequences encoding the same CDR3. The chain joins TRBV15 to TRBJ2-7, with TRBD2 matching 7 bases. Per the germline V gene, CDR1 is LNHNV and CDR2 is YYDKDF (reference sequence). V trimming: 0 bases; J trimming: 0 bases; junction bases outside the gene matches: 5. This CDR3 comprises 16 residues. The CDR3: CATSRDTQRGSYEQYF. Here the CDR3 DNA reads TGTGCCACCAGCAGAGATACCCAGCGGGGCTCCTACGAGCAGTACTTC.

For the CDR3, the DNA is TGTGCCAGTACATGGACAAGAAACACCGGGGAGCTGTTTTTT. Translation gives CASTWTRNTGELFF. The chain uses TRBV19 and TRBJ2-2, with D perhaps TRBD1 (5 bases). V dropped 7 bases and J dropped 2 bases, with 11 bases sitting between them. The CDR3 loop spans 14 amino acids. The germline CDR1 and CDR2 sequences are LNHDA and SQIVND (reference sequence).

The rearrangement links TRBV4-3 to TRBJ2-3, with a tentative D call TRBD2 (6 bases). This CDR3 is 17 amino acids long. Germline V gives CDR1 LGHNA, CDR2 YSLEER. The germline V and J ends were trimmed by 1 base and 1 base, with 15 bases remaining between them. The DNA of the CDR3 is TGCGCCAGCAGCCAAGGGGCCCTCGGGGAGGGCACAGATACGCAGTATTTT. Its protein is CASSQGALGEGTDTQYF.

This sequence joins TRBV13 and TRBJ1-2, with a possible D match to TRBD1 (5 bases). Germline CDR1 reads PRHDT; CDR2 reads FYEKMQ (reference sequence). This CDR3 is built from 14 residues. V dropped 0 bases and J dropped 7 bases, with 12 bases sitting between them. The CDR3 region is CASSLGGRVRGYTF. Written as DNA, the CDR3 is TGTGCCAGCAGCTTAGGTGGCAGGGTCCGTGGCTACACCTTC.

This clone was found once. Within the sample, other DNA sequences also encode this same CDR3. This rearrangement joins TRBV5-1 to TRBJ1-4, with TRBD1 matching over 8 bases. The trim removed 0 bases at V and 7 bases at J, leaving 5 bases unmatched. Per germline, CDR1 SGHRS and CDR2 YFSETQ. CDR3 size: 15 residues. The CDR3: CASSLAGQGGEKLFF. The CDR3 DNA reads as TGCGCCAGCAGCTTGGCTGGACAGGGTGGTGAAAAACTGTTTTTT.

This clone was observed a few times. An end of the junction does not agree with germline; a read error may underlie this. The chain carries TRBV4-2 and TRBJ1-2; perhaps TRBD1 as D (5 bases). CDR3 length: 15 amino acids. The germline gives CDR1 LGHNA, CDR2 YNFKEQ. CDR3 loop: CASSQDPAGPTLIAF. In nucleotides, the CDR3 is TGTGCCAGCAGCCAAGATCCGGCAGGGCCTACCCTTATAGCCTTC.

Regarding this clone: Additional DNA sequences in this sample encode the identical CDR3. The chain uses TRBV7-2 and TRBJ2-3; possible D gene TRBD2, 7 bases. The CDR3 spans 15 residues. CDR1 is SGHTA and CDR2 is FQGNSA in the germline V gene. V lost 3 bases and J 1 base, leaving 11 bases between the germline ends. The CDR3: CASSLGGGRTDTQYF. The CDR3 nucleotides read TGTGCCAGCAGCTTGGGCGGGGGCCGCACAGATACGCAGTATTTT. Looking up the rest from reference TRBV7-2 and TRBJ2-3 gives the full variable domain: GAGVSQSPSNKVTEKGKDVELRCDPISGHTALYWYRQSLGQGLEFLIYFQGNSAPDKSGLPSDRFSAERTGGSVSTLTIQRTQQEDSAVYLCASSLGGGRTDTQYFGPGTRLTVL.